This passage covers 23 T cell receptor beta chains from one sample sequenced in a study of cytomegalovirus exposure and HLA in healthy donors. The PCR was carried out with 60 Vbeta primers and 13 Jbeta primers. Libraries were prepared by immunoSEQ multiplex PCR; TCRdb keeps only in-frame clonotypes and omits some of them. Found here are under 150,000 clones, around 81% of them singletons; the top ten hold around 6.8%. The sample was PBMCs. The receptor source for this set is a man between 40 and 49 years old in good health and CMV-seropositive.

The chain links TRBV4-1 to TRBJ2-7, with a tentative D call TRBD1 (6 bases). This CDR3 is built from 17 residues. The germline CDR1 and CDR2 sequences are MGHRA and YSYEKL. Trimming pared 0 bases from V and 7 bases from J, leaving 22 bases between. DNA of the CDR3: TGCGCCAGCAGCCAAGACCTCGGACAGCCTGGGCGCGGGGAGCAGTACTTC. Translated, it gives CASSQDLGQPGRGEQYF.

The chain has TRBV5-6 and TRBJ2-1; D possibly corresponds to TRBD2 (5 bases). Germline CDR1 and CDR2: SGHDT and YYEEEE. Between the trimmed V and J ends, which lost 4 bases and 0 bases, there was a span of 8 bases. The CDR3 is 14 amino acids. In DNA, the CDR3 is TGTGCCAGCAGCAGGGAGAGCTCCTACAATGAGCAGTTCTTC. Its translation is CASSRESSYNEQFF.

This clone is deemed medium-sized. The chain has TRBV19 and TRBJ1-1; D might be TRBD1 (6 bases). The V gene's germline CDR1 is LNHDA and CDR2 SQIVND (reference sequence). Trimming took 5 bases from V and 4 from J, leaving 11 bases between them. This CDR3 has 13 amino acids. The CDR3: CASSQGIFTEAFF. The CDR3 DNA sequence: TGTGCCAGTAGTCAGGGGATTTTCACTGAAGCTTTCTTT.

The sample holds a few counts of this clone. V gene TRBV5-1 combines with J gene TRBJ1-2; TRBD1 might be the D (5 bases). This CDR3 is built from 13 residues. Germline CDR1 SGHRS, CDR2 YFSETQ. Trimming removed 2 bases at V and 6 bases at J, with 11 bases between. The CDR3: CASSFRGSNGYTF. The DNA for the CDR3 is TGCGCCAGCAGCTTCCGGGGGTCGAATGGCTACACCTTC.

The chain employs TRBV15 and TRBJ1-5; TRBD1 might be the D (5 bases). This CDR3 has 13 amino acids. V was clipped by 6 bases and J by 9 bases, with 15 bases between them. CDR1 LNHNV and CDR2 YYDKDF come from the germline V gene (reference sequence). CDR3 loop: CATRGEGLGPQHF. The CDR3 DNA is TGTGCCACCAGGGGAGAGGGACTCGGGCCCCAGCATTTT. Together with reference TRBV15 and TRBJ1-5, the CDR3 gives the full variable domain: DAMVIQNPRYQVTQFGKPVTLSCSQTLNHNVMYWYQQKSSQAPKLLFHYYDKDFNNEADTPDNFQSRRPNTSFCFLDIRSPGLGDTAMYLCATRGEGLGPQHFGDGTRLSIL.

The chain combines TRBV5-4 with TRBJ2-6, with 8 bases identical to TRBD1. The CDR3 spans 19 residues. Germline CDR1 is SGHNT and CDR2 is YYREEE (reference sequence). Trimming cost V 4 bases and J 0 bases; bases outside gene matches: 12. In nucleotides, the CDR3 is TGTGCCAGCAGCCCCCCGGGGACAGGACCTATCTCTGGGGCCAACGTCCTGACTTTC. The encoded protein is CASSPPGTGPISGANVLTF.

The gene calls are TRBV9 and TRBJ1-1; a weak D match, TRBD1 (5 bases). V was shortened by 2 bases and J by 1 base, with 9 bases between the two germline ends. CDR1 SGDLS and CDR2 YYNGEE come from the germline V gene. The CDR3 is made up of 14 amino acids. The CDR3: CASSVEGANTEAFF. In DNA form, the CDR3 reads TGTGCCAGCAGCGTGGAAGGGGCGAACACTGAAGCTTTCTTT.

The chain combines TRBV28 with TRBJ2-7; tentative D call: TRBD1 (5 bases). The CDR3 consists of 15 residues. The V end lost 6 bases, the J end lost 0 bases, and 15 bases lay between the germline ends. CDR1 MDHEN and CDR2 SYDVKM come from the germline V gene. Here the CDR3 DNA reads TGTGCCAGCAGCTTACAGGCCCCAAGCTCCTACGAGCAGTACTTC. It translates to CASSLQAPSSYEQYF.

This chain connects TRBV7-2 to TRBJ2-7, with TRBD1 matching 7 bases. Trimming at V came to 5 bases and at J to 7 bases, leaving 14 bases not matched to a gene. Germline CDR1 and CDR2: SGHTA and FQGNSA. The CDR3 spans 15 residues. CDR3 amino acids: CASSPVRADREEQYF. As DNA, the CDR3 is TGTGCCAGCAGCCCAGTTAGGGCCGACAGGGAAGAGCAGTACTTC.

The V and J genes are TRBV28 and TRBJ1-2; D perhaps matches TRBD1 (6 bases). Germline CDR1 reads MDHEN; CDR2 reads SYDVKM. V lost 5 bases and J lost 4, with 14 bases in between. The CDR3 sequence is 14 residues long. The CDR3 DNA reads TGTGCCAGCAGTCTTGAGGTGACAGGCTATGGCTACACCTTC. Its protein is CASSLEVTGYGYTF.

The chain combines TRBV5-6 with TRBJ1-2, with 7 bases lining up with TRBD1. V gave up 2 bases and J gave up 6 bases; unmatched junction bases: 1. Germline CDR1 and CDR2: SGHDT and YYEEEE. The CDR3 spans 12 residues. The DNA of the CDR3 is TGTGCCAGCAGCTTTACAGGGGATGGCTACACCTTC. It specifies CASSFTGDGYTF.

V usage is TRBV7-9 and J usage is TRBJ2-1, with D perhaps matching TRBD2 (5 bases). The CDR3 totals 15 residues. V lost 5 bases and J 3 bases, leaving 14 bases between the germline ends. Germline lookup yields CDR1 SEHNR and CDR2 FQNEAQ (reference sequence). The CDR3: CASSPDYGSYNEQFF. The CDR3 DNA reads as TGTGCCAGCAGCCCCGACTACGGTAGCTACAATGAGCAGTTCTTC.

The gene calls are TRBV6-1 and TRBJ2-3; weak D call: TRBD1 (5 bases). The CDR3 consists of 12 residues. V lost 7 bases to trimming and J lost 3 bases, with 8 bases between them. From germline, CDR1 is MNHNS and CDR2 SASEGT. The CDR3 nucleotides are TGTGCCAGCAAGGGGTCGACAGATACGCAGTATTTT. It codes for CASKGSTDTQYF.

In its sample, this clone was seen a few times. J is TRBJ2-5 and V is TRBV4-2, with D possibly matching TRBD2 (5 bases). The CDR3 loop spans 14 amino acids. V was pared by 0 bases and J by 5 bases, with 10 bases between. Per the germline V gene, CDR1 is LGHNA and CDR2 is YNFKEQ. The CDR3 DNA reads TGTGCCAGCAGCCAAGACGCCGAGCGGGAGACCCAGTACTTC. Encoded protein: CASSQDAERETQYF.

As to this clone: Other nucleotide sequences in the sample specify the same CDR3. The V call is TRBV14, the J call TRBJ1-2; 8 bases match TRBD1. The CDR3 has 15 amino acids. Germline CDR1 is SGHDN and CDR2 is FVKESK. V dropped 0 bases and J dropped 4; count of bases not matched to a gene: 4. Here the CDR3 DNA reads TGTGCCAGCAGCCAAGATCCGGGACAGGCCTATGGCTACACCTTC. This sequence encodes CASSQDPGQAYGYTF. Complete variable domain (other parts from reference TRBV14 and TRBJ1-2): EAGVTQFPSHSVIEKGQTVTLRCDPISGHDNLYWYRRVMGKEIKFLLHFVKESKQDESGMPNNRFLAERTGGTYSTLKVQPAELEDSGVYFCASSQDPGQAYGYTFGSGTRLTVV.

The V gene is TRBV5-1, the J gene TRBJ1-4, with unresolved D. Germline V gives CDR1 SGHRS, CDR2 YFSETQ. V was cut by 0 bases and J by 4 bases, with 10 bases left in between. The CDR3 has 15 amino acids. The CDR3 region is CASSLGGPYNEKLFF. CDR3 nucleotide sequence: TGCGCCAGCAGCTTGGGCGGGCCTTATAATGAAAAACTGTTTTTT.

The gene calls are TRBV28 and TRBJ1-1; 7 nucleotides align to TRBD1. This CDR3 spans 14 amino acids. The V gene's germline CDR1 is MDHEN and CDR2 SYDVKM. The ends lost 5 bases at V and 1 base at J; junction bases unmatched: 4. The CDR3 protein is CASSGDRTNTEAFF. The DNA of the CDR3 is TGTGCCAGCAGTGGGGACAGAACGAACACTGAAGCTTTCTTT.

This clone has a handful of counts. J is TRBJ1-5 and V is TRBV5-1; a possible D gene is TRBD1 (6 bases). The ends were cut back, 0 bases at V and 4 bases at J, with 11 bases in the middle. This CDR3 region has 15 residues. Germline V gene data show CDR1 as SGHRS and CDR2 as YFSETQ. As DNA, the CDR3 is TGCGCCAGCAGCTTGGGGACAGCATGGAATCAGCCCCAGCATTTT. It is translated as CASSLGTAWNQPQHF.

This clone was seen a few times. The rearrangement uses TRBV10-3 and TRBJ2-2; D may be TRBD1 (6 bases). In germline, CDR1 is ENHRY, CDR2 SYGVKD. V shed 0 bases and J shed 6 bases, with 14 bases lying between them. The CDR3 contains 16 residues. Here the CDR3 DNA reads TGTGCCATCAGTGAGTCGAGCCGACAGGTAGCCGGGGAGCTGTTTTTT. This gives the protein CAISESSRQVAGELFF.

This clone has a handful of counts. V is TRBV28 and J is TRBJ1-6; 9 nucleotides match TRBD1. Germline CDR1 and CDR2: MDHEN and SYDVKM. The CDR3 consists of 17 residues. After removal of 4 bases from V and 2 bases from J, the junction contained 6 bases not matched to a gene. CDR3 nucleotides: TGTGCCAGCAGTTCAGGACAGGGGAATGCCTATAATTCACCCCTCCACTTT. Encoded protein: CASSSGQGNAYNSPLHF.

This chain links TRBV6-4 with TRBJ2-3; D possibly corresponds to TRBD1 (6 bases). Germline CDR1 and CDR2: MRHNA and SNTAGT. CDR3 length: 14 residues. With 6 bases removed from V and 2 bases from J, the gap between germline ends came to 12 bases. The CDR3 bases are TGTGCCAGCAGACTCGGACAGTACACAGATACGCAGTATTTT. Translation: CASRLGQYTDTQYF.

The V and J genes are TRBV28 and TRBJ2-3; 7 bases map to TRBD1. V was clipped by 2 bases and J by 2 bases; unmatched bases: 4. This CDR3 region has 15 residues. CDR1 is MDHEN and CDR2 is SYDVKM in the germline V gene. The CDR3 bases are TGTGCCAGCAGTTTAGACAGGGTGGACACAGATACGCAGTATTTT. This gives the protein CASSLDRVDTDTQYF.

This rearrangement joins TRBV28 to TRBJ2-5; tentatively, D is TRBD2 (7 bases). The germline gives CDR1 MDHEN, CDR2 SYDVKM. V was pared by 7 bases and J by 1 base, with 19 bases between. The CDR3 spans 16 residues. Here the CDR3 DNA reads TGTGCCAGCACCCTGAGCGGGACACCTATCCAAGAGACCCAGTACTTC. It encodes CASTLSGTPIQETQYF.